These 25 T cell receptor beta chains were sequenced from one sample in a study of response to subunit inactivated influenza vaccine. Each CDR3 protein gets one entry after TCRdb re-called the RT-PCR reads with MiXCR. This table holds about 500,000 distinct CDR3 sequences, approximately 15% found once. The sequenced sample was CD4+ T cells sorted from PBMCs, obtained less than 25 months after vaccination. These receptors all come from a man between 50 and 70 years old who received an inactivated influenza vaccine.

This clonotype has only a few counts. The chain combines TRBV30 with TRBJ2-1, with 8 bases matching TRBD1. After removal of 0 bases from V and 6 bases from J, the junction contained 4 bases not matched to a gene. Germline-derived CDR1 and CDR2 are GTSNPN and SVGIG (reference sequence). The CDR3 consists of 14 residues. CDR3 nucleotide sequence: TGTGCCTGGAGTGTCATCGGGACAGGCAATGAGCAGTTCTTC. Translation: CAWSVIGTGNEQFF.

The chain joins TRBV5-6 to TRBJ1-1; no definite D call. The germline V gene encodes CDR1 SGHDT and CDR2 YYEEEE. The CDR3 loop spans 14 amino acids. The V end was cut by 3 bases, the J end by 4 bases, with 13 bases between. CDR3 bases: TGTGCCAGCAGCTCCATCGAGTATGGCACTGAAGCTTTCTTT. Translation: CASSSIEYGTEAFF.

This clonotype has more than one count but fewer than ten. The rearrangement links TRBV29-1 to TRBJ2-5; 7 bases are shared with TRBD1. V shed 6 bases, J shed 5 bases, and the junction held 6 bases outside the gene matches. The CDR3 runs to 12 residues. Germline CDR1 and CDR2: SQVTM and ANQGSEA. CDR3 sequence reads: CSVNRGRETQYF. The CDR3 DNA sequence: TGCAGCGTAAACAGGGGACGGGAGACCCAGTACTTC.

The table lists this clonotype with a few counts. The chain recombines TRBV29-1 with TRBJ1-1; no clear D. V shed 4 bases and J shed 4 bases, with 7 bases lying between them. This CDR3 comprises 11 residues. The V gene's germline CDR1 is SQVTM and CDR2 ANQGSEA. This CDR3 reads CSVGWATEAFF. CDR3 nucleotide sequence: TGCAGCGTTGGGTGGGCCACTGAAGCTTTCTTT.

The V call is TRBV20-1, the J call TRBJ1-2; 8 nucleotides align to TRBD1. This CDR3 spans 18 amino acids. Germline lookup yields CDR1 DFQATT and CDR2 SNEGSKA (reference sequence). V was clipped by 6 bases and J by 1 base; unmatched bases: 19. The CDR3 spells CSATSPGQGARLNYGYTF. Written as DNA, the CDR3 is TGCAGTGCGACCTCTCCCGGGCAGGGGGCGCGACTTAACTATGGCTACACCTTC.

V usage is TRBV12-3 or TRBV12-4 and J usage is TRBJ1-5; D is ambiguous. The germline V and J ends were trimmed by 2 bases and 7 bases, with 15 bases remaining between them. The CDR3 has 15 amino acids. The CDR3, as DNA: TGTGCCAGCAGTTTAAGTTACGGGCGGTGGCAGCCCCAGCATTTT. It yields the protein CASSLSYGRWQPQHF.

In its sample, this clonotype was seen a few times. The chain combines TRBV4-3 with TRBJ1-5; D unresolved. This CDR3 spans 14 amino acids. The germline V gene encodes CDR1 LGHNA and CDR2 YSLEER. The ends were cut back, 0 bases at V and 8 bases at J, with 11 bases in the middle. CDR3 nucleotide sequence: TGCGCCAGCAGCCAAGACAGGTATTCTGAGCCCCAGCATTTT. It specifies CASSQDRYSEPQHF.

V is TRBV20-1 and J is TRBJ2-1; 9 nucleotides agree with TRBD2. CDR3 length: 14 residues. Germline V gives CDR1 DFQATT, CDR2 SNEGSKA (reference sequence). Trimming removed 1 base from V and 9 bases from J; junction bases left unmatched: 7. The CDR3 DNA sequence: TGCAGTGCTAGAGGTTTAGCGGGGGATCGTGAGCAGTTCTTC. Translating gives CSARGLAGDREQFF.

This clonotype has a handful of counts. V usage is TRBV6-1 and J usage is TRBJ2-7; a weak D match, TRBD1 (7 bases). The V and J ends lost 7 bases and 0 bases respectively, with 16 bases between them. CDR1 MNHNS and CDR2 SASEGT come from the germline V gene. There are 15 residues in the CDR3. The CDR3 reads CASKNGGGPSYEQYF. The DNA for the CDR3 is TGTGCCAGCAAGAACGGAGGGGGCCCCTCCTACGAGCAGTACTTC.

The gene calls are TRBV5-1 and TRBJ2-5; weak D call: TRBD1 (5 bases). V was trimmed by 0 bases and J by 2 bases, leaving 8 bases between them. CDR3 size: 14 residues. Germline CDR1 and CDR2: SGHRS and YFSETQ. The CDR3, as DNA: TGCGCCAGCAGCTTGGAAGGGGTACAAGAGACCCAGTACTTC. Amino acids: CASSLEGVQETQYF.

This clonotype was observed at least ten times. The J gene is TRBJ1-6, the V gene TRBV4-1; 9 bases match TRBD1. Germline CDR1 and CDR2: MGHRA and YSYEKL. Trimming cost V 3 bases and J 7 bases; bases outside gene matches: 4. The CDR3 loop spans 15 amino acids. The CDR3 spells CASSHRDRENSPLHF. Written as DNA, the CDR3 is TGCGCCAGCAGCCACCGGGACAGGGAGAATTCACCCCTCCACTTT.

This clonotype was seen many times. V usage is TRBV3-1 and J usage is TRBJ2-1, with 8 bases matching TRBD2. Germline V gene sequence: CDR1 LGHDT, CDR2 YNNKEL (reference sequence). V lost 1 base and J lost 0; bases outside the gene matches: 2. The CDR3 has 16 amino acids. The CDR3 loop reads CASSQAAGVSYNEQFF. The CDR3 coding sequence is TGTGCCAGCAGCCAAGCAGCGGGAGTCTCCTACAATGAGCAGTTCTTC.

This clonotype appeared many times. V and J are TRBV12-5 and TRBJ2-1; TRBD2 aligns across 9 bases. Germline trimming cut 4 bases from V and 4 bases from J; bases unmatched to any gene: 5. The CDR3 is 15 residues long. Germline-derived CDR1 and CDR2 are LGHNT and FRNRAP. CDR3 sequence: CASGSSGGNYNEQFF. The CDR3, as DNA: TGTGCTAGTGGTTCCAGCGGGGGGAATTACAATGAGCAGTTCTTC.

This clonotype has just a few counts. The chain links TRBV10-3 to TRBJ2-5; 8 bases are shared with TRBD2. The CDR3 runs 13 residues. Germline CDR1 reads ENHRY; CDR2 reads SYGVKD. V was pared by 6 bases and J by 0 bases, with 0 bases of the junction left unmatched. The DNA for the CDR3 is TGTGCCATCAGCGGGGGGGACCAAGAGACCCAGTACTTC. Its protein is CAISGGDQETQYF.

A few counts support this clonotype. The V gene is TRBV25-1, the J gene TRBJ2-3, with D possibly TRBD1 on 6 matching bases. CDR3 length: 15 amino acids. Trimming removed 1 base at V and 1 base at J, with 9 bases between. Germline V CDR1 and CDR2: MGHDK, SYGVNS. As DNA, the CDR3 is TGTGCCAGCAGTGAATTCGCAGGGGGCACAGATACGCAGTATTTT. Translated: CASSEFAGGTDTQYF.

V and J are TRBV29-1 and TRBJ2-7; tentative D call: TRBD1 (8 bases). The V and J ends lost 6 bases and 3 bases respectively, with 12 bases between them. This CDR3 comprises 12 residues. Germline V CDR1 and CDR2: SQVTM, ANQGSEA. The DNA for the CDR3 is TGCAGCGTACAGGGGGGGAACTACGAGCAGTACTTC. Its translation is CSVQGGNYEQYF.

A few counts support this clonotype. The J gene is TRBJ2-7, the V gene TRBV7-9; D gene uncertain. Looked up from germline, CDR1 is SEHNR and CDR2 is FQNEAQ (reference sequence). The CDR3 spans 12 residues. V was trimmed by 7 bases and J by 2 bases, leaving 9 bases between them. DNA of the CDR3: TGTGCCAGCACCCCAACAGCCTACGAGCAGTACTTC. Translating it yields CASTPTAYEQYF. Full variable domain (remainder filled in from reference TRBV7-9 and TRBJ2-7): DTGVSQNPRHKITKRGQNVTFRCDPISEHNRLYWYRQTLGQGPEFLTYFQNEAQLEKSRLLSDRFSAERPKGSFSTLEIQRTEQGDSAMYLCASTPTAYEQYFGPGTRLTVT.

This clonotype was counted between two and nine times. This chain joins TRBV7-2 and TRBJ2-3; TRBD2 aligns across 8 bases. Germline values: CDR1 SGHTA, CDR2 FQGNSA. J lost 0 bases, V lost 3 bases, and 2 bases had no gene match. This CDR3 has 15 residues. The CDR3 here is CASSFSGTSTDTQYF. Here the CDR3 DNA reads TGTGCCAGCAGCTTTAGCGGGACTAGCACAGATACGCAGTATTTT.

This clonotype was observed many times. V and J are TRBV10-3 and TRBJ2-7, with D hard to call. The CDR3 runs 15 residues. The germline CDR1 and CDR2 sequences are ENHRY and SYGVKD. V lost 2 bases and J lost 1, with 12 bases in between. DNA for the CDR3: TGTGCCATCAGTGAGAGCGAGGTGGCTTCCTACGAGCAGTACTTC. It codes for CAISESEVASYEQYF.

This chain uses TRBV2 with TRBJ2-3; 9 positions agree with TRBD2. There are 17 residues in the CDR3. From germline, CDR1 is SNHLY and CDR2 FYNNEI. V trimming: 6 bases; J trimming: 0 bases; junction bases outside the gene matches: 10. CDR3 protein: CASSPRTSGYSTDTQYF. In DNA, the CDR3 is TGTGCCAGCAGCCCACGTACTAGCGGGTATAGCACAGATACGCAGTATTTT.

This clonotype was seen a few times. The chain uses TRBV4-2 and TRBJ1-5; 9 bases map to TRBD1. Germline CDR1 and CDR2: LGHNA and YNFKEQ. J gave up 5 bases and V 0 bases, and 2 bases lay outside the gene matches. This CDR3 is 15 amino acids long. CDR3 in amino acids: CASSQETGGDQPQHF. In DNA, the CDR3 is TGTGCCAGCAGCCAAGAGACAGGGGGAGATCAGCCCCAGCATTTT.

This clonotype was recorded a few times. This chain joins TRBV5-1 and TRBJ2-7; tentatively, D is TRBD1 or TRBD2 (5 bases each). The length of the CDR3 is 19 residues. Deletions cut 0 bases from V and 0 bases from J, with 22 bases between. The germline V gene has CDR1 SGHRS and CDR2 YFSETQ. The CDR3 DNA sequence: TGCGCCAGCAGCTTGGATTATTTGGGGGTTGCGTACCCCTCCTACGAGCAGTACTTC. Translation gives CASSLDYLGVAYPSYEQYF.

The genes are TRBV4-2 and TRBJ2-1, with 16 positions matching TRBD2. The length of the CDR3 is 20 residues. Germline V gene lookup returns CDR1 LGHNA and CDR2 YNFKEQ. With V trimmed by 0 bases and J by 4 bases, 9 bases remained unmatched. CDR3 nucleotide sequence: TGTGCCAGCAGCCAAGACCCTGGGACTAGCGGGAGGGCCATGTACAATGAGCAGTTCTTC. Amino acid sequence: CASSQDPGTSGRAMYNEQFF.

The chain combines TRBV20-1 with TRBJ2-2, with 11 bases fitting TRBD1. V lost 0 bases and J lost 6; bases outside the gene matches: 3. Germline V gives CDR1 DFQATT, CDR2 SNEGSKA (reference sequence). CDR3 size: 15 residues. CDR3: CSARDLGQGAGELFF. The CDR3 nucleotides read TGCAGTGCTAGAGATTTGGGACAGGGGGCCGGGGAGCTGTTTTTT.

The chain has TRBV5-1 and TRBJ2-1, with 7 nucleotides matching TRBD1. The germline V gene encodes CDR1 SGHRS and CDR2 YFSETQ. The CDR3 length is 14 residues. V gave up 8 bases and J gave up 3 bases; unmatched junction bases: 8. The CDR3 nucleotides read TGCGCCAGTACGAGAGGGACAGACTACAATGAGCAGTTCTTC. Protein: CASTRGTDYNEQFF.